These T cell receptor beta chains were read from a single sample in a study of T cells in Graves' hyperthyroidism and ophthalmopathy. TCRdb re-derived calls from the multiplex PCR reads in MiXCR, one entry per CDR3 protein. The data contain hundreds of thousands of distinct CDR3 sequences, over 35% of them seen just once; the ten biggest clones take up 8.9%. The sequencing input was blood. These receptors originate from a man aged 18-30 years with Graves' hyperthyroidism. CDR3s include the opening cysteine and the closing phenylalanine or tryptophan. A D gene is named only where the DNA matches it firmly. Expanded clones are given a class, and other clones once, few, many or no size at all.

few TRBJ1-2 TRBV2 - TGTGCCAGCAGCGTTGGGGGGGCTGGCTACACCTTC CASSVGGAGYTF
- TRBJ2-7 TRBV5-1 - TGCGCCAGCAGCTGGCAGGACAGTAAATCCTACGAGCAGTACTTC CASSWQDSKSYEQYF
few TRBJ1-2 TRBV7-9 - TGTACCAGCAGCTTAGTCCCAGCCTATGGCTACACCTTC CTSSLVPAYGYTF
many TRBJ1-6 TRBV7-9 - TGTGCCAGCAGCTTGGGCGACATTGGTTCACCCCTCCACTTT CASSLGDIGSPLHF
- TRBJ1-2 TRBV10-3 TRBD1 TGTGCCATCAGAGAACGGACAGGCTTGAACTATGGCTACACCTTC CAIRERTGLNYGYTF
- TRBJ1-1 TRBV19 - TGTGCCAGTAGTCGTCAGGTGGAAAACACTGAAGCTTTCTTT CASSRQVENTEAFF
many TRBJ2-7 TRBV19 - TGTGCCAGTAGTATGACTATCACCTACGAGCAGTACTTC CASSMTITYEQYF
many TRBJ2-7 TRBV7-9 TRBD1 TGTGCCAGCACCAGGACAGGGCTCTACGAGCAGTACTTC CASTRTGLYEQYF
- TRBJ2-5 TRBV20-1 - TGCAGTGCTAGAGATCCAGGGGCGGTGGGAGAGACCCAGTACTTC CSARDPGAVGETQYF
- TRBJ1-1 TRBV9 - TGTGCCAGCAGCCCAATTCCGGAAGCTTTCTTT CASSPIPEAFF
- TRBJ1-4 TRBV18 TRBD1 TGTGCCAGCTCGGGACAGGGTCTTAGGGAAAAACTGTTTTTT CASSGQGLREKLFF
many TRBJ1-2 TRBV7-9 - TGTGCCAGCAGCTTAGCAGGCAGCGGCTACACCTTC CASSLAGSGYTF
many TRBJ2-6 TRBV10-3 TRBD1 TGTGCCATCAGTCCCGGGACAGGGCAAAGCTCTGGGGCCAACGTCCTGACTTTC CAISPGTGQSSGANVLTF
once TRBJ2-5 TRBV2 TRBD2 TGTGCCAGCAGTCTTAGCGGGGTCCCCTGGGAGACCCAGTACTTC CASSLSGVPWETQYF
- TRBJ2-7 TRBV11-2 - TGTGCCAGCAGCTTCGGGACCAGGGAGTACTCCGAGCAGTACTTC CASSFGTREYSEQYF
- TRBJ2-2 TRBV15 TRBD2 TGTGCCAGCAGCGTAGAGGAAACTAGCGGCCTCACCGGGGAGCTGTTTTTT CASSVEETSGLTGELFF
- TRBJ1-1 TRBV6-2/TRBV6-3 - TGTGCCAGCAGGAGCCGTGAAGCTTTCTTT CASRSREAFF
few TRBJ2-3 TRBV2 TRBD2 TGTGCCAGCAGTGAAAGCGGGAGAACATCAGATACGCAGTATTTT CASSESGRTSDTQYF
many TRBJ2-7 TRBV7-9 - TGTGCCAGCAGCTTCCGGACGGTCGAGCAGTACTTC CASSFRTVEQYF
many TRBJ1-1 TRBV2 TRBD1 TGTGCCAGCAGTCAACAGGGGAGCACTGAAGCTTTCTTT CASSQQGSTEAFF
few TRBJ1-2 TRBV4-1 - TGCGCCAGCAGCCAAGATCCGAATGGGGATCATGGCTACACCTTC CASSQDPNGDHGYTF
- TRBJ2-5 TRBV12-3/TRBV12-4 - TGTGCCAGCAACCGGGGACGGATGGAAGAGACCCAGTACTTC CASNRGRMEETQYF
few TRBJ2-7 TRBV12-3/TRBV12-4 - TGTGCCAGCAGTCGGGACCAAGGCCACGAGCAGTACTTC CASSRDQGHEQYF
many TRBJ2-5 TRBV4-1 - TGCGCCAGCAGCCAAGCAGGACTCCAAGAGACCCAGTACTTC CASSQAGLQETQYF
few TRBJ2-5 TRBV20-1 TRBD1 TGCAGTGCTAGAGATCTGGACAGGGTAGGGGAGACCCAGTACTTC CSARDLDRVGETQYF
- TRBJ1-5 TRBV5-6 - TGTGCCAGCAGCTTGGAAGGGGGGTGGCAGCCCCAGCATTTT CASSLEGGWQPQHF
- TRBJ2-2 TRBV7-2 TRBD1 TGTGCCAGCAGCCTGGACAGGGGAAAATACACCGGGGAGCTGTTTTTT CASSLDRGKYTGELFF
- TRBJ1-6 TRBV2 - TGTGCCAGCAGCCAATTGGGGACCGCTGGGAATTCACCCCTCCACTTT CASSQLGTAGNSPLHF
- TRBJ2-7 TRBV9 TRBD2 TGTGCCAGCAGTGAATGGAGCGGGAGGGCCGTTCAGTACTTC CASSEWSGRAVQYF
many TRBJ1-2 TRBV10-3 - TGTGCCATCAGTGAGCCGGGGCTCGCGGGGGGCTACACCTTC CAISEPGLAGGYTF
few TRBJ2-5 TRBV19 TRBD1 TGTGCCAGTAGTGTGCAGGGGGTTTTAAGCCAAGAGACCCAGTACTTC CASSVQGVLSQETQYF